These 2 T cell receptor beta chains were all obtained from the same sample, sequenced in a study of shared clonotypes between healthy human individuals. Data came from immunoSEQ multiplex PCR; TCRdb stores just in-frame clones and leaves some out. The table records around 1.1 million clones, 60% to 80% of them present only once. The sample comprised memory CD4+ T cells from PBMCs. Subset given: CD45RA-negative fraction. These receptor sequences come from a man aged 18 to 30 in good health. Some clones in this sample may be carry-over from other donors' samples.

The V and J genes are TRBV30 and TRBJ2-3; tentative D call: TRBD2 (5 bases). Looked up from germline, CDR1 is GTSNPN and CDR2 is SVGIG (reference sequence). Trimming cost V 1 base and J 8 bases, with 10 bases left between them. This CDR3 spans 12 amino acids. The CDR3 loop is CAWSDVGGTQYF. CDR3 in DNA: TGTGCCTGGAGTGATGTAGGAGGTACGCAGTATTTT. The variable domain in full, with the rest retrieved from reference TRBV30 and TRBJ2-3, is SQTIHQWPATLVQPVGSPLSLECTVEGTSNPNLYWYRQAAGRGLQLLFYSVGIGQISSEVPQNLSASRPQDRQFILSSKKLLLSDSGFYLCAWSDVGGTQYFGPGTRLTVL.

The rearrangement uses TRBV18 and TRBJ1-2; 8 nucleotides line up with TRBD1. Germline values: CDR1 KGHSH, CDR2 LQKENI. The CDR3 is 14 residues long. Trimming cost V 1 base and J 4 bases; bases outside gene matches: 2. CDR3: CASSPLGTGYGYTF. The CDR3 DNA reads TGTGCCAGCTCACCACTGGGGACAGGCTATGGCTACACCTTC.